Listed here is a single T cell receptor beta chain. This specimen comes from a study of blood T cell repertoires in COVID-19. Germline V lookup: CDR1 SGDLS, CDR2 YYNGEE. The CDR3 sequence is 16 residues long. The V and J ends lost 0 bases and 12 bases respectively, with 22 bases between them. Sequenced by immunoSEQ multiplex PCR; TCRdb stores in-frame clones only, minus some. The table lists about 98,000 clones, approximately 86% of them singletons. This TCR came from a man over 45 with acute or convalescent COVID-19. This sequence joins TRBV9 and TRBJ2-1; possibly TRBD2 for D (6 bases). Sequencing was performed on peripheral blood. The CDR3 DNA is TGTGCCAGCAGCGTAGAGGAGGGACGTGCGGGGTCGGGGCAGTTCTTC. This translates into CASSVEEGRAGSGQFF.